Presented here are 20 T cell receptor beta chains from one specimen sequenced in a study of CD8+ T cells in alopecia areata. Following RNA extraction, reverse transcription yielded cDNA that acted as the sequencing template. The assay was immunoSEQ multiplex PCR, and TCRdb's table has in-frame clones only and misses some. The sample contains about 97,000 clones, 41% of which appear only once. The sequenced sample consisted of CD4+ T cells sorted from blood. These receptors all come from a human donor with alopecia areata.

The V and J genes are TRBV4-2 and TRBJ1-4; maybe TRBD1 (5 bases). The CDR3 runs 16 residues. V lost 0 bases and J lost 7, with 15 bases in between. CDR1 is LGHNA and CDR2 is YNFKEQ in the germline V gene. This CDR3 reads CASSQELRGGGEKLFF. DNA of the CDR3: TGTGCCAGCAGCCAAGAGTTGAGGGGAGGTGGTGAAAAACTGTTTTTT.

There are a few counts of this clone. V usage is TRBV7-9 and J usage is TRBJ2-1; 9 bases line up with TRBD2. With 4 bases clipped from V and 2 bases from J, the junction kept 3 bases outside the gene matches. Germline V gene data show CDR1 as SEHNR and CDR2 as FQNEAQ (reference sequence). This CDR3 is 15 amino acids long. The chain's CDR3 is CASSSSGRPYNEQFF. For the CDR3, the DNA is TGTGCCAGCAGCTCAAGCGGGAGGCCCTACAATGAGCAGTTCTTC.

The J gene is TRBJ2-2, the V gene TRBV30; possible D gene TRBD1, 6 bases. V gave up 2 bases and J gave up 9 bases, with 19 bases separating them. The CDR3 has 15 amino acids. CDR1 GTSNPN and CDR2 SVGIG come from the germline V gene (reference sequence). In nucleotides, the CDR3 is TGTGCCTGGAGTCTCCCGGGACACTCATCGTGGGAGCTGTTTTTT. The encoded protein is CAWSLPGHSSWELFF.

This clone occurred a few times. This chain joins TRBV4-3 and TRBJ1-6; D is perhaps TRBD1 (6 bases). Per germline, CDR1 LGHNA and CDR2 YSLEER. V dropped 1 base and J dropped 9 bases, with 10 bases sitting between them. This CDR3 has 14 residues. CDR3 DNA sequence: TGCGCCAGCAGCCAAGGGGCAGGGGTTTCACCCCTCCACTTT. Translation gives CASSQGAGVSPLHF.

V and J are TRBV23-1 and TRBJ2-1, with D unresolved. TRBV23-1 has ORF status, its function being uncertain. The CDR3 covers 13 residues. Trimming took off 7 bases at V and 0 bases at J, with 7 bases between the two ends. The CDR3 DNA is TGCGCCAGCAAGTCGAGCTCCTACAATGAGCAGTTCTTC. Translating gives CASKSSSYNEQFF.

The genes are TRBV30 and TRBJ2-2, with D tentatively TRBD2 (5 bases). The germline V and J ends were trimmed by 4 bases and 6 bases, with 18 bases remaining between them. CDR1 is GTSNPN and CDR2 is SVGIG in the germline V gene (reference sequence). This CDR3 has 15 residues. The CDR3 is CAWTRGTNGAGELFF. In DNA form, the CDR3 reads TGTGCCTGGACCCGGGGAACAAACGGGGCCGGGGAGCTGTTTTTT.

This CDR3 reads CAWSVRQPGTTQYF. In DNA, the CDR3 is TGTGCCTGGAGTGTAAGGCAGCCCGGTACTACGCAGTATTTT. This chain joins TRBV30 and TRBJ2-3; no clear D gene. Germline V gene sequence: CDR1 GTSNPN, CDR2 SVGIG (reference sequence). The CDR3 extends over 14 amino acids. Between the trimmed V and J ends, which lost 0 bases and 8 bases, there was a span of 15 bases.

V gene TRBV15 combines with J gene TRBJ2-5; D possibly corresponds to TRBD1 (5 bases). The CDR3 has 15 residues. V was clipped by 0 bases and J by 5 bases, with 13 bases between them. Germline assignment: CDR1 LNHNV and CDR2 YYDKDF (reference sequence). The CDR3 sequence is CATSRDLQGGETQYF. CDR3 nucleotides: TGTGCCACCAGCAGAGATCTTCAGGGTGGGGAGACCCAGTACTTC. The variable domain in full, completed from reference TRBV15 and TRBJ2-5, reads DAMVIQNPRYQVTQFGKPVTLSCSQTLNHNVMYWYQQKSSQAPKLLFHYYDKDFNNEADTPDNFQSRRPNTSFCFLDIRSPGLGDTAMYLCATSRDLQGGETQYFGPGTRLLVL.

This clone was detected only a few times. V is TRBV10-3 and J is TRBJ2-3; no clear D gene. The CDR3 extends over 13 amino acids. The germline CDR1 and CDR2 sequences are ENHRY and SYGVKD. With 8 bases removed from V and 0 bases from J, the gap between germline ends came to 9 bases. The CDR3 nucleotides read TGTGCCATCCTGGGCCAAAGCACAGATACGCAGTATTTT. Amino acids: CAILGQSTDTQYF.

The chain has TRBV28 and TRBJ2-7; TRBD1 matches at 10 bases. There are 13 residues in the CDR3. Germline V gives CDR1 MDHEN, CDR2 SYDVKM. J gave up 5 bases and V 8 bases, and 6 bases lay outside the gene matches. CDR3 sequence (DNA): TGTGCCAGCCGACAGGGGGCTCTGGACGAGCAGTACTTC. It yields the protein CASRQGALDEQYF.

This chain connects TRBV30 to TRBJ1-5, with D perhaps TRBD1 (6 bases). The ends were cut back, 0 bases at V and 5 bases at J, with 14 bases in the middle. The CDR3 totals 15 residues. Germline assignment: CDR1 GTSNPN and CDR2 SVGIG (reference sequence). Here the CDR3 reads CAWSVLARGHQPQHF. DNA of the CDR3: TGTGCCTGGAGTGTACTGGCCAGGGGTCATCAGCCCCAGCATTTT. Variable domain in full (rest from reference TRBV30 and TRBJ1-5): SQTIHQWPATLVQPVGSPLSLECTVEGTSNPNLYWYRQAAGRGLQLLFYSVGIGQISSEVPQNLSASRPQDRQFILSSKKLLLSDSGFYLCAWSVLARGHQPQHFGDGTRLSIL.

This sequence joins TRBV2 and TRBJ2-2, with D perhaps matching TRBD1 (5 bases). Trimming took off 6 bases at V and 2 bases at J, with 10 bases between the two ends. This CDR3 contains 14 residues. Looked up from germline, CDR1 is SNHLY and CDR2 is FYNNEI. The CDR3 sequence is CASRDTLNTGELFF. The CDR3 DNA reads TGTGCCAGCAGGGACACCCTAAACACCGGGGAGCTGTTTTTT.

The chain combines TRBV2 with TRBJ2-7, with D possibly matching TRBD2 (5 bases). CDR3 length: 12 amino acids. The V gene's germline CDR1 is SNHLY and CDR2 FYNNEI. Between the trimmed V and J ends, which lost 7 bases and 11 bases, there was a span of 18 bases. CDR3 in DNA: TGTGCCAGCAAACTAGGACCCTCATCGGAGTACTTC. Translating it yields CASKLGPSSEYF. Full variable domain (outside the CDR3, taken from reference TRBV2 and TRBJ2-7): EPEVTQTPSHQVTQMGQEVILRCVPISNHLYFYWYRQILGQKVEFLVSFYNNEISEKSEIFDDQFSVERPDGSNFTLKIRSTKLEDSAMYFCASKLGPSSEYFGPGTRLTVT.

A few counts support this clone. V and J are TRBV29-1 and TRBJ2-7; tentative D call: TRBD2 (7 bases). Germline CDR1 and CDR2: SQVTM and ANQGSEA. The CDR3 totals 14 residues. V shed 8 bases and J shed 9 bases, with 26 bases lying between them. CDR3 region: CSIDGGQGIGGQYF. The CDR3 DNA follows: TGCAGCATCGACGGGGGGCAGGGCATAGGTGGGCAGTACTTC.

As to this clone: At one end the junction does not follow the germline gene, possibly because of a read error. This chain connects TRBV7-7 to TRBJ2-1, with D hard to call. This CDR3 comprises 14 residues. The germline CDR1 and CDR2 sequences are SSHAT and FNYEAQ (reference sequence). The CDR3 protein is CASSSDIGMFEQFF. The DNA of the CDR3 is TGTGCTAGCAGCAGCGATATAGGGATGTTTGAGCAGTTCTTC.

The J gene is TRBJ2-3, the V gene TRBV9; TRBD2 matches 7 bases. This CDR3 comprises 19 residues. V lost 4 bases and J lost 1; bases outside the gene matches: 18. Germline V gene lookup returns CDR1 SGDLS and CDR2 YYNGEE. In DNA form, the CDR3 reads TGTGCCAGCAGCTCACACAACCCCCGAGAGCGGGGTCGCACAGATACGCAGTATTTT. Its translation: CASSSHNPRERGRTDTQYF. The entire variable domain, with the rest obtained from reference TRBV9 and TRBJ2-3, is as follows: DSGVTQTPKHLITATGQRVTLRCSPRSGDLSVYWYQQSLDQGLQFLIQYYNGEERAKGNILERFSAQQFPDLHSELNLSSLELGDSALYFCASSSHNPRERGRTDTQYFGPGTRLTVL.

This chain links TRBV18 with TRBJ1-5; D remains ambiguous. V was clipped by 0 bases and J by 6 bases, with 9 bases between them. Germline V gene sequence: CDR1 KGHSH, CDR2 LQKENI. This CDR3 spans 14 amino acids. For the CDR3, the DNA is TGTGCCAGCTCACCACCGGGTTTACCTCAGCCCCAGCATTTT. Protein product: CASSPPGLPQPQHF. The entire variable domain, with the rest obtained from reference TRBV18 and TRBJ1-5, is as follows: NAGVMQNPRHLVRRRGQEARLRCSPMKGHSHVYWYRQLPEEGLKFMVYLQKENIIDESGMPKERFSAEFPKEGPSILRIQQVVRGDSAAYFCASSPPGLPQPQHFGDGTRLSIL.

This clone was seen many times. The chain employs TRBV7-2 and TRBJ2-1; TRBD1 matches 7 bases. Germline CDR1 reads SGHTA; CDR2 reads FQGNSA. CDR3 length equals 16 residues. J was trimmed by 0 bases and V by 5 bases; bases with no gene match: 7. The CDR3 sequence: CASSDPGQSSYNEQFF. The CDR3 nucleotides are TGTGCCAGCAGCGACCCGGGACAGAGCTCCTACAATGAGCAGTTCTTC. Together with reference TRBV7-2 and TRBJ2-1, the CDR3 gives the full variable domain: GAGVSQSPSNKVTEKGKDVELRCDPISGHTALYWYRQSLGQGLEFLIYFQGNSAPDKSGLPSDRFSAERTGGSVSTLTIQRTQQEDSAVYLCASSDPGQSSYNEQFFGPGTRLTVL.

The chain is built from TRBV4-1 and TRBJ2-2; perhaps D is TRBD1 or TRBD2 (6 bases each). Germline CDR1 and CDR2: MGHRA and YSYEKL. The V and J ends lost 2 bases and 6 bases respectively, with 16 bases between them. There are 16 residues in the CDR3. Here the CDR3 DNA reads TGCGCCAGCAGCCAAAGAAAGGGGGGAGGCTCCGGGGAGCTGTTTTTT. Its protein is CASSQRKGGGSGELFF.

The chain has TRBV5-1 and TRBJ1-1; 10 bases match TRBD1. The CDR3 has 14 amino acids. After removal of 3 bases from V and 3 bases from J, the junction contained 2 bases not matched to a gene. The germline V gene has CDR1 SGHRS and CDR2 YFSETQ. CDR3 DNA: TGCGCCAGCAGCTACGGACAGGGGGACACTGAAGCTTTCTTT. It is translated as CASSYGQGDTEAFF.